This is a list of T cell receptor beta chains from one sample in a study of cytomegalovirus exposure and HLA in healthy donors. Data came from immunoSEQ multiplex PCR; TCRdb stores just in-frame clones and leaves some out. The sample yields around 180,000 clones, about 80% seen once. Input material: PBMCs. These receptors all come from a woman between 18 and 29 years old in good health and CMV-seropositive. CDR3s include the opening cysteine and the closing phenylalanine or tryptophan. D genes are given only for firm matches. Clone size appears in some rows only: once, few, many, or a class for an expanded clone.

J gene: TRBJ2-1; clone size: .; D gene: .; V gene: TRBV10-3; CDR3 DNA: TGTGCCATCACCCCCGGGGGCTCCTACAATGAGCAGTTCTTC; CDR3 protein: CAITPGGSYNEQFF
J gene: TRBJ1-1; clone size: .; D gene: .; V gene: TRBV4-3; CDR3 DNA: TGCGCCAGCAGCCAAGATCGGGGGGCTGTAAACACTGAAGCTTTCTTT; CDR3 protein: CASSQDRGAVNTEAFF
J gene: TRBJ2-5; clone size: .; D gene: TRBD1; V gene: TRBV6-1; CDR3 DNA: TGTGCCAGCAGTGAATCGAGGACAGGGGTGGAGACCCAGTACTTC; CDR3 protein: CASSESRTGVETQYF
J gene: TRBJ2-5; clone size: .; D gene: .; V gene: TRBV20-1; CDR3 DNA: TGCAGTGCTGGGGCGAGAGAGACCCAGTACTTC; CDR3 protein: CSAGARETQYF
J gene: TRBJ2-2; clone size: .; D gene: TRBD1; V gene: TRBV28; CDR3 DNA: TGTGCCAGCTACCGGGACAGGATTCGGGCGAACACCGGGGAGCTGTTTTTT; CDR3 protein: CASYRDRIRANTGELFF
J gene: TRBJ2-5; clone size: .; D gene: TRBD2; V gene: TRBV4-1; CDR3 DNA: TGCGCCAGCAGCTCGACTAGCGGGGGGGGGTACCAAGAGACCCAGTACTTC; CDR3 protein: CASSSTSGGGYQETQYF
J gene: TRBJ2-7; clone size: .; D gene: TRBD1; V gene: TRBV18; CDR3 DNA: TGTGCCAGCTCACCACTGGACAGGGCAATAGGGCACGAGCAGTACTTC; CDR3 protein: CASSPLDRAIGHEQYF
J gene: TRBJ1-2; clone size: .; D gene: TRBD1; V gene: TRBV5-5; CDR3 DNA: TGTGCCAGCAGCCGAGCCAGCCTACAGGGGCGTCCCCCCTTC; CDR3 protein: CASSRASLQGRPPF
J gene: TRBJ2-7; clone size: .; D gene: TRBD1; V gene: TRBV5-4; CDR3 DNA: TGTGCCAGCAGCTTAACAGGGGGCATTAGCTCCTACGAGCAGTACTTC; CDR3 protein: CASSLTGGISSYEQYF
J gene: TRBJ2-6; clone size: .; D gene: .; V gene: TRBV5-1; CDR3 DNA: TGCGCCAGCAGCTTGGCAACAGTATCTGGGGCCAACGTCCTGACTTTC; CDR3 protein: CASSLATVSGANVLTF
J gene: TRBJ1-1; clone size: .; D gene: .; V gene: TRBV7-2; CDR3 DNA: TGTGCCAGCAGCCCGGAGACAGGACGATTGAACACTGAAGCTTTCTTT; CDR3 protein: CASSPETGRLNTEAFF
J gene: TRBJ2-1; clone size: .; D gene: .; V gene: TRBV7-3; CDR3 DNA: TGTGCCAGCAAAAGAGAGGGGGTGGGCAATGAGCAGTTCTTC; CDR3 protein: CASKREGVGNEQFF
J gene: TRBJ1-2; clone size: .; D gene: TRBD1; V gene: TRBV9; CDR3 DNA: TGTGCCAGCAGCGTAATTGACAGGGTCGGGTATGGCTACACCTTC; CDR3 protein: CASSVIDRVGYGYTF
J gene: TRBJ1-4; clone size: .; D gene: .; V gene: TRBV9; CDR3 DNA: TGTGCCAGCAGCGTATCCGGGACTTACAATGAAAAACTGTTTTTT; CDR3 protein: CASSVSGTYNEKLFF
J gene: TRBJ2-3; clone size: .; D gene: TRBD1; V gene: TRBV15; CDR3 DNA: TGTGCCACCAGCTTAGGGGGCCGAAGGGGTACGCAGTATTTT; CDR3 protein: CATSLGGRRGTQYF
J gene: TRBJ1-2; clone size: .; D gene: .; V gene: TRBV9; CDR3 DNA: TGTGCCAGCAGCGTAGTAGACAGGTACGGGGACTATGGCTACACCTTC; CDR3 protein: CASSVVDRYGDYGYTF
J gene: TRBJ1-5; clone size: .; D gene: .; V gene: TRBV12-5; CDR3 DNA: TGTGCTAGTGCCTTCCCGAATCAGCCCCAGCATTTT; CDR3 protein: CASAFPNQPQHF
J gene: TRBJ1-1; clone size: .; D gene: TRBD1; V gene: TRBV15; CDR3 DNA: TGTGCCACCAGCATTAGGGGGCTGGGGACTGAAGCTTTCTTT; CDR3 protein: CATSIRGLGTEAFF
J gene: TRBJ1-1; clone size: .; D gene: .; V gene: TRBV11-3; CDR3 DNA: TGTGCCAGCAGCTTAGTCCTAGATGAAGCTTTCTTT; CDR3 protein: CASSLVLDEAFF
J gene: TRBJ1-4; clone size: .; D gene: .; V gene: TRBV9; CDR3 DNA: TGTGCCAGCAGCGTAGCGGGTACCTCAACTAATGAAAAACTGTTTTTT; CDR3 protein: CASSVAGTSTNEKLFF
J gene: TRBJ1-4; clone size: once; D gene: .; V gene: TRBV7-6; CDR3 DNA: TGTGCCAGCAGCTGGGGACACGCAACTAATGAAAAACTGTTTTTT; CDR3 protein: CASSWGHATNEKLFF
J gene: TRBJ1-2; clone size: .; D gene: .; V gene: TRBV5-5; CDR3 DNA: TGTGCCAGCAGCTTGGGCCCGCGGGTCTTGTGGGATGGCTACACCTTC; CDR3 protein: CASSLGPRVLWDGYTF
J gene: TRBJ2-1; clone size: .; D gene: TRBD2; V gene: TRBV4-1; CDR3 DNA: TGCGCCAGCAGCCTCCGGGGCGGGGGGGTATCCTACAATGAGCAGTTCTTC; CDR3 protein: CASSLRGGGVSYNEQFF
J gene: TRBJ1-2; clone size: .; D gene: TRBD1; V gene: TRBV6-4; CDR3 DNA: TGTGCCAGCAGTGACTCACCGGACAGGGGAGGTGGCTACACCTTC; CDR3 protein: CASSDSPDRGGGYTF
J gene: TRBJ2-5; clone size: .; D gene: .; V gene: TRBV29-1; CDR3 DNA: TGCAGCGTCGGAATCCAGGGCGGAGAGACCCAGTACTTC; CDR3 protein: CSVGIQGGETQYF
J gene: TRBJ2-5; clone size: few; D gene: .; V gene: TRBV19; CDR3 DNA: TGTGCCAGTAGCGTCTCAGAGCGGCCCCGGGAGACCCAGTACTTC; CDR3 protein: CASSVSERPRETQYF
J gene: TRBJ1-5; clone size: .; D gene: .; V gene: TRBV12-5; CDR3 DNA: TGTGCTAGTGGTTTTTCTGGCAATCAGCCCCAGCATTTT; CDR3 protein: CASGFSGNQPQHF
J gene: TRBJ2-5; clone size: .; D gene: TRBD1; V gene: TRBV5-4; CDR3 DNA: TGTGCCAGCAGCTCACCGGGACAGGATCAAGAGACCCAGTACTTC; CDR3 protein: CASSSPGQDQETQYF
J gene: TRBJ1-1; clone size: .; D gene: .; V gene: TRBV19; CDR3 DNA: TGTGCCAGTAGATGGGGGGGGAGGACGAAGAACACTGAAGCTTTCTTT; CDR3 protein: CASRWGGRTKNTEAFF
J gene: TRBJ2-7; clone size: .; D gene: .; V gene: TRBV6-1; CDR3 DNA: TGTGCCAGCAGTACTGATAGAGGGTTAAGGGCCGAGCAGTACTTC; CDR3 protein: CASSTDRGLRAEQYF
J gene: TRBJ2-1; clone size: .; D gene: .; V gene: TRBV25-1; CDR3 DNA: TGTGCCAGCAGTTCTACCGACAAGAATTACAATGAGCAGTTCTTC; CDR3 protein: CASSSTDKNYNEQFF
J gene: TRBJ1-2; clone size: .; D gene: TRBD1; V gene: TRBV7-6; CDR3 DNA: TGTGCCAGCAGCCGGACAGGGTCTGCCTATGGCTACACCTTC; CDR3 protein: CASSRTGSAYGYTF
J gene: TRBJ2-1; clone size: .; D gene: TRBD2; V gene: TRBV28; CDR3 DNA: TGTGCCAGCAGTTTCCCCGGACTAGCGGGTTACAATCCTTCCTACAATGAGCAGTTCTTC; CDR3 protein: CASSFPGLAGYNPSYNEQFF
J gene: TRBJ1-2; clone size: .; D gene: .; V gene: TRBV2; CDR3 DNA: TGTGCCAGTAACCCGGACAGTATGGCCTCGGGCTACACCTTC; CDR3 protein: CASNPDSMASGYTF
J gene: TRBJ2-7; clone size: .; D gene: .; V gene: TRBV28; CDR3 DNA: TGTGCCAGCAGTTGGCGGGGTTCCTCCTACGAGCAGTACTTC; CDR3 protein: CASSWRGSSYEQYF
J gene: TRBJ2-3; clone size: .; D gene: .; V gene: TRBV9; CDR3 DNA: TGTGCCAGCAGCGTAGGGGAGGACACAGATACGCAGTATTTC; CDR3 protein: CASSVGEDTDTQYF
J gene: TRBJ2-7; clone size: .; D gene: .; V gene: TRBV7-2; CDR3 DNA: TGTGCCAGCAGCCGAGACTCGAGCTCCTACGAGCAGTACTTC; CDR3 protein: CASSRDSSSYEQYF